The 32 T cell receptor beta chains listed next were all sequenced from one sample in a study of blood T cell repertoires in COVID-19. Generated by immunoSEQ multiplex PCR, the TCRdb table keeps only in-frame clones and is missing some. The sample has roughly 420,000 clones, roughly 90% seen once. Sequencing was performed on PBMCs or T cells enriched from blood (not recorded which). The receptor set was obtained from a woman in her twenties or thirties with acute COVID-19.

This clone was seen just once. CDR3 DNA: TGTGCCAGCAGTCCCACCCCCTCAGGGAACTATGGCTACACCTTC. Amino acids: CASSPTPSGNYGYTF. The genes are TRBV27 and TRBJ1-2, with D maybe TRBD1 (5 bases). The V gene's germline CDR1 is MNHEY and CDR2 SMNVEV (reference sequence). The CDR3 is made up of 15 amino acids. Trimming took 5 bases from V and 2 from J, leaving 15 bases between them.

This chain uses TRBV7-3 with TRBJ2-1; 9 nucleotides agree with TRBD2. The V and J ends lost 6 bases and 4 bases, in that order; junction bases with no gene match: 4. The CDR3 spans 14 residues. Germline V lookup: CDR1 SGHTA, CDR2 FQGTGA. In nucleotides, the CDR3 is TGTGCCAGCAGAAGCGGGGGGCCTTACAATGAGCAGTTCTTC. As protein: CASRSGGPYNEQFF.

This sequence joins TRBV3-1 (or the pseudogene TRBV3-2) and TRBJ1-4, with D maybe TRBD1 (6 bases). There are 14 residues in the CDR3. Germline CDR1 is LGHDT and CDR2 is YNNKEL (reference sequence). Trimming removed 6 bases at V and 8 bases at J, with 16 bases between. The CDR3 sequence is CASRLGAGEEKLFF. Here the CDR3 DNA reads TGTGCCAGCAGATTGGGGGCAGGAGAGGAAAAACTGTTTTTT.

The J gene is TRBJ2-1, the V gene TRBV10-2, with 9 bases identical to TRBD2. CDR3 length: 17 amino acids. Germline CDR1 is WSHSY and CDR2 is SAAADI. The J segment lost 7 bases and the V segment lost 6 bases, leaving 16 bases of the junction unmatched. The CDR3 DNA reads TGCGCCAGCAGAAGACAGGGCGTTCAGCGGGGGGTAAATGAGCAGTTCTTC. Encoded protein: CASRRQGVQRGVNEQFF.

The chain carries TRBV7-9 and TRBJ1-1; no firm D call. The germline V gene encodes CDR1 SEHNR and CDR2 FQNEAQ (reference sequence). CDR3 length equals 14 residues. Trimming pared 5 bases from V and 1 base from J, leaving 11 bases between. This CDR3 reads CASSPEPKNTEAFF. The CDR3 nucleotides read TGTGCCAGCAGCCCCGAGCCGAAGAACACTGAAGCTTTCTTT.

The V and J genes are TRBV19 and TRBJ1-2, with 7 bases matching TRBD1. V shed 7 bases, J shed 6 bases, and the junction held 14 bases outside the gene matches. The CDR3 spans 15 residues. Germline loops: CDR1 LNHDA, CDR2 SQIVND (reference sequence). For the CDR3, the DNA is TGTGCCAGTACGCTCTTCGGGACAGCGTATAATGGCTACACCTTC. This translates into CASTLFGTAYNGYTF.

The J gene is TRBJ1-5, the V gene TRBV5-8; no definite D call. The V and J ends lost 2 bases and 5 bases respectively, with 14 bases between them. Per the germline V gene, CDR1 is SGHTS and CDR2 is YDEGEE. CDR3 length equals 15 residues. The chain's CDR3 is CASSLEQQLYQPQHF. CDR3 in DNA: TGTGCCAGCAGCTTAGAACAGCAGCTCTATCAGCCCCAGCATTTT. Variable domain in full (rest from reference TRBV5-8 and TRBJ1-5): EAGVTQSPTHLIKTRGQQATLRCSPISGHTSVYWYQQALGLGLQFLLWYDEGEERNRGNFPPRFSGRQFPNYSSELNVNALELEDSALYLCASSLEQQLYQPQHFGDGTRLSIL.

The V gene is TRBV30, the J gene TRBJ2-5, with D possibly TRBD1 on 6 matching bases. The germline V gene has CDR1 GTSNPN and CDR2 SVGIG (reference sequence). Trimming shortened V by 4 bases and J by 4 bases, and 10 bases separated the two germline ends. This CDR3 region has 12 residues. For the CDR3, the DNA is TGTGCCTGGAACAGGGACGGAGAGACCCAGTACTTC. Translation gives CAWNRDGETQYF.

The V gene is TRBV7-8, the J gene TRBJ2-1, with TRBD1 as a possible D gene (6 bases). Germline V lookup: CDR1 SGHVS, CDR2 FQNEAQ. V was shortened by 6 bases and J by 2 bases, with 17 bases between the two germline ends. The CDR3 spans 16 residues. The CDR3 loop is CASRPRDTGPYNEQFF. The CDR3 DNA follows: TGTGCCAGCAGGCCCCGGGACACGGGACCCTACAATGAGCAGTTCTTC.

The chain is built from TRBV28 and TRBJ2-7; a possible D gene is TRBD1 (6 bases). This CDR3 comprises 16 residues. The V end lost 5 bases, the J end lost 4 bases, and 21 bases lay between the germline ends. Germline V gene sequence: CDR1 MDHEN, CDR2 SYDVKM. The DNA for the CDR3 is TGTGCCAGCAGTCCCCACCAAACAGGGTCTTTGTACGAGCAGTACTTC. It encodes CASSPHQTGSLYEQYF. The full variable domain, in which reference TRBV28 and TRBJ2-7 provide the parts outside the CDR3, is DVKVTQSSRYLVKRTGEKVFLECVQDMDHENMFWYRQDPGLGLRLIYFSYDVKMKEKGDIPEGYSVSREKKERFSLILESASTNQTSMYLCASSPHQTGSLYEQYFGPGTRLTVT.

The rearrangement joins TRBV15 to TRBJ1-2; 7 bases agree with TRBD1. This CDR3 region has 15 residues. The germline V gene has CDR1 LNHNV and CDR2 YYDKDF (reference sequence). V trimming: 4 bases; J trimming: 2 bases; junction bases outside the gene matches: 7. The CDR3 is CATSTDFRGNYGYTF. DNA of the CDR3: TGTGCCACCAGCACCGATTTCAGGGGGAACTATGGCTACACCTTC.

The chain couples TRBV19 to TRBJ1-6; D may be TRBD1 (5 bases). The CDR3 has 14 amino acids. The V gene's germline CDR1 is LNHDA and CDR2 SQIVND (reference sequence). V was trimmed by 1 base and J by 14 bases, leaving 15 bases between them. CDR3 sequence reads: CASSIVRGGEALHF. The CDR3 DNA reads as TGTGCCAGTAGTATAGTGCGGGGGGGTGAGGCCCTCCACTTT.

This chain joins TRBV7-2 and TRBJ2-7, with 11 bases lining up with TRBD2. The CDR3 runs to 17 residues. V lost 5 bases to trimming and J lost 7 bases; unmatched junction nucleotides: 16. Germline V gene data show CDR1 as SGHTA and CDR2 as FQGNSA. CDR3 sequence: CASSKRTTSGTDGEQYF. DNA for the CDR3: TGTGCCAGCAGCAAACGGACGACTAGCGGGACCGATGGGGAGCAGTACTTC. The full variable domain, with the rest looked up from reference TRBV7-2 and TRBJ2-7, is GAGVSQSPSNKVTEKGKDVELRCDPISGHTALYWYRQSLGQGLEFLIYFQGNSAPDKSGLPSDRFSAERTGGSVSTLTIQRTQQEDSAVYLCASSKRTTSGTDGEQYFGPGTRLTVT.

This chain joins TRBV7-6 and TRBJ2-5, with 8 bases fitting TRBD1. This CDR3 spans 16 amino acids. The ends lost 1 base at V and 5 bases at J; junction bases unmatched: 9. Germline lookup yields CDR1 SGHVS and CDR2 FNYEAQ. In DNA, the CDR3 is TGTGCCAGCAGCTTAGACTTTACAGGGGGGATGGAGACCCAGTACTTC. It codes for CASSLDFTGGMETQYF.

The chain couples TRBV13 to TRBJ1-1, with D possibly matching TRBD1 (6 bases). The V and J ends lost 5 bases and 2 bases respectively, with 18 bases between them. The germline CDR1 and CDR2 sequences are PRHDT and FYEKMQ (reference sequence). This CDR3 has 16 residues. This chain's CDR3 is CASSATGYLENTEAFF. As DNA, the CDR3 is TGTGCCAGCAGCGCAACAGGGTACCTCGAAAACACTGAAGCTTTCTTT.

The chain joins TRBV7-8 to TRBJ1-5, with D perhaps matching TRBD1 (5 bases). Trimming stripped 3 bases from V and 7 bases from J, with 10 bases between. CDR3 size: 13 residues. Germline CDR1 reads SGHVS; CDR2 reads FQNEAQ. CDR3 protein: CASSFSGDQPQHF. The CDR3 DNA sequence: TGTGCCAGCAGCTTTAGCGGGGACCAGCCCCAGCATTTT.

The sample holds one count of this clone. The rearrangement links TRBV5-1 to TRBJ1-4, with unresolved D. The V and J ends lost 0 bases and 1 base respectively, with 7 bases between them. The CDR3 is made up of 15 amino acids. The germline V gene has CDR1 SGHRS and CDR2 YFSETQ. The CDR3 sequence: CASSLGPGTNEKLFF. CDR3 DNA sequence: TGCGCCAGCAGCTTGGGCCCGGGAACTAATGAAAAACTGTTTTTT. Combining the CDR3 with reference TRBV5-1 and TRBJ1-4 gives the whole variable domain KAGVTQTPRYLIKTRGQQVTLSCSPISGHRSVSWYQQTPGQGLQFLFEYFSETQRNKGNFPGRFSGRQFSNSRSEMNVSTLELGDSALYLCASSLGPGTNEKLFFGSGTQLSVL.

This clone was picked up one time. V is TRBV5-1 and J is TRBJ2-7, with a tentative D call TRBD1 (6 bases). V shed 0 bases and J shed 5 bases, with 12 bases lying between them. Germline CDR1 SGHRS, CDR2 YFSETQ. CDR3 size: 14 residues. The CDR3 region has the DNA TGCGCCAGCAGCTTGGCGTCTGGGGGCAACGAGCAGTACTTC. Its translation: CASSLASGGNEQYF.

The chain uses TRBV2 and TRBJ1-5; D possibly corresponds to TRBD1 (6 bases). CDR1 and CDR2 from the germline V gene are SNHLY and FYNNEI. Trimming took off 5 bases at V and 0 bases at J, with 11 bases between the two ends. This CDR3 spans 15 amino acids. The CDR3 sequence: CASSSDRYSNQPQHF. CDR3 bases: TGTGCCAGCAGTTCGGACAGATATAGCAATCAGCCCCAGCATTTT.

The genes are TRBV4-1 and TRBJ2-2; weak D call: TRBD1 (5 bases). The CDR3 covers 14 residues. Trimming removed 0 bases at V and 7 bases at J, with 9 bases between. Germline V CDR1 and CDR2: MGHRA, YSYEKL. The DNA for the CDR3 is TGCGCCAGCAGCCAAGAAAGCAGGGTCGGGGAGCTGTTTTTT. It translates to CASSQESRVGELFF.

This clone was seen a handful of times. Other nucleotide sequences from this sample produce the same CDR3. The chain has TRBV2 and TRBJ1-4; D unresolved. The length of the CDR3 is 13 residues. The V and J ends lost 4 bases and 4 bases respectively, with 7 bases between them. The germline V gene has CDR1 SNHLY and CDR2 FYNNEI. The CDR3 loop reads CASSGQVNEKLFF. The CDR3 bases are TGTGCCAGCAGTGGTCAGGTTAATGAAAAACTGTTTTTT.

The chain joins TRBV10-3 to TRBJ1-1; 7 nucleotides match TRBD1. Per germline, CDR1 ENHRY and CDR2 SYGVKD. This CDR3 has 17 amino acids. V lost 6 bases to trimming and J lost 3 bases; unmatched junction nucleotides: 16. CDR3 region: CAIRDPGQQTGDTEAFF. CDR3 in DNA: TGTGCCATCAGAGACCCGGGACAGCAAACTGGGGACACTGAAGCTTTCTTT.

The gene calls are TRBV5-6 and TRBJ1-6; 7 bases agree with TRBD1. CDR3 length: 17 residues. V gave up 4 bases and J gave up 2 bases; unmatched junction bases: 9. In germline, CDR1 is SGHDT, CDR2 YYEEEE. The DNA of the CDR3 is TGTGCCAGCAGCCCACGGGACAGACGAACCTATAATTCACCCCTCCACTTT. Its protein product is CASSPRDRRTYNSPLHF.

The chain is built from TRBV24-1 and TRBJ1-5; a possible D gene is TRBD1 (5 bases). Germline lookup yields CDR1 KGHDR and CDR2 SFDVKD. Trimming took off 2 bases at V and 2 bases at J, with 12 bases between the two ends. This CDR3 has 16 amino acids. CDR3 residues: CATSDSRGGGNQPQHF. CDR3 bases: TGTGCCACCAGTGATTCCCGGGGCGGGGGCAATCAGCCCCAGCATTTT.

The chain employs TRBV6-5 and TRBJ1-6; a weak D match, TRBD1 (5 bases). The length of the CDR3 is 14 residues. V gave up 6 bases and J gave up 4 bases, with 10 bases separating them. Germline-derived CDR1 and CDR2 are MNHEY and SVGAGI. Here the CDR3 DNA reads TGTGCCAGCAGCCCCCAGGGTTATAATTCACCCCTCCACTTT. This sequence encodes CASSPQGYNSPLHF.

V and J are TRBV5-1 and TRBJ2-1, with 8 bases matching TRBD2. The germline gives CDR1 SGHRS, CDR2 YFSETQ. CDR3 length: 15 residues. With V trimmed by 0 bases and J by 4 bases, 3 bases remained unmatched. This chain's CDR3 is CASSLEASGYNEQFF. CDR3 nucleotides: TGCGCCAGCAGCTTGGAAGCTAGCGGGTACAATGAGCAGTTCTTC.

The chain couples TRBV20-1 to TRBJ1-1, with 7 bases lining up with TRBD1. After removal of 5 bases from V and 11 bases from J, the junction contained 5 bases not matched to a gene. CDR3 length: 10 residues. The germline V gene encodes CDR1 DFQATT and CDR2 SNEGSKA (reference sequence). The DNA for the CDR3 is TGCAGTGCTGGTACAGGGGACGCTTTCTTT. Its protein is CSAGTGDAFF.

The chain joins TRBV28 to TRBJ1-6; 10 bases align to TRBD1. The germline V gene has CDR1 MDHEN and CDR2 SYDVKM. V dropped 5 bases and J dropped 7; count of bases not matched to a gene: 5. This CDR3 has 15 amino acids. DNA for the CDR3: TGTGCCAGCAGTCAACGGACAGGGGGGAATTCACCCCTCCACTTT. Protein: CASSQRTGGNSPLHF.

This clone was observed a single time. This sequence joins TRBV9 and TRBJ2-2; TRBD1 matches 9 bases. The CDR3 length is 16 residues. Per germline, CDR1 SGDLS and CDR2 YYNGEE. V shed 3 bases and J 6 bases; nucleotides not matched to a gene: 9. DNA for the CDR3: TGTGCCAGCAGCGCCGGACAGGGGAACCTCCCCGGGGAGCTGTTTTTT. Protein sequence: CASSAGQGNLPGELFF. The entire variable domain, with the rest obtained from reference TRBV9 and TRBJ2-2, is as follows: DSGVTQTPKHLITATGQRVTLRCSPRSGDLSVYWYQQSLDQGLQFLIQYYNGEERAKGNILERFSAQQFPDLHSELNLSSLELGDSALYFCASSAGQGNLPGELFFGEGSRLTVL.

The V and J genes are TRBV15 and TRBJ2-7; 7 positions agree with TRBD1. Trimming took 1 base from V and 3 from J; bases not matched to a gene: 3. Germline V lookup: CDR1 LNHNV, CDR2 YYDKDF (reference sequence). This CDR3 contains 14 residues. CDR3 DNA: TGTGCCACCAGCAGAGTCGACAGGGACTACGAGCAGTACTTC. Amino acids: CATSRVDRDYEQYF.

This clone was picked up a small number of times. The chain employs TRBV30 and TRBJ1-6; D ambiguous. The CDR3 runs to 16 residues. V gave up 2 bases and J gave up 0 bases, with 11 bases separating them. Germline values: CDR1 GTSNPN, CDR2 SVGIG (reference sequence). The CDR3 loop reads CAWSWESSSYNSPLHF. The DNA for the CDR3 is TGTGCCTGGAGTTGGGAGTCAAGCTCCTATAATTCACCCCTCCACTTT.

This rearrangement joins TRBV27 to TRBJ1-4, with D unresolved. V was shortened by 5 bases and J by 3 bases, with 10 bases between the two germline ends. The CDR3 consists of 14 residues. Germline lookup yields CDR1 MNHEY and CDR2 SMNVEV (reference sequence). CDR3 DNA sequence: TGTGCCAGCAGTCAAGCGGATTCTAATGAAAAACTGTTTTTT. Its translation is CASSQADSNEKLFF. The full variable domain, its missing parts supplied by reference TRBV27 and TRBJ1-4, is EAQVTQNPRYLITVTGKKLTVTCSQNMNHEYMSWYRQDPGLGLRQIYYSMNVEVTDKGDVPEGYKVSRKEKRNFPLILESPSPNQTSLYFCASSQADSNEKLFFGSGTQLSVL.